The 10 T cell receptor beta chains reported below all come from one sample, sequenced in a study of cytomegalovirus exposure and HLA in healthy donors. 13 Jbeta primers and 60 Vbeta primers were used for the PCR. The assay was immunoSEQ multiplex PCR, and TCRdb's table has in-frame clones only and misses some. The sample lists some 120,000 clones; 81% were seen once. The sample taken for sequencing was PBMCs. These TCRs come from a middle-aged woman in good health and CMV-seronegative.

This chain connects TRBV10-2 to TRBJ1-6, with TRBD1 identical over 8 bases. The CDR3 is 17 residues long. Germline loops: CDR1 WSHSY, CDR2 SAAADI. The V gene end was trimmed by 0 bases and the J gene end by 9 bases; junction bases not matched to a gene: 10. For the CDR3, the DNA is TGCGCCAGCAGTGAGTCGAAAGGACAGGGTGGGACTTCACCCCTCCACTTT. Amino acids: CASSESKGQGGTSPLHF.

The CDR3 spells CAGGDRDSTDTQYF. CDR3 bases: TGTGCCGGGGGGGACAGGGATAGCACAGATACGCAGTATTTT. The chain couples TRBV28 to TRBJ2-3; the match to TRBD1 covers 9 bases. The germline gives CDR1 MDHEN, CDR2 SYDVKM. The CDR3 covers 14 residues. Trimming at V came to 11 bases and at J to 0 bases, leaving 6 bases not matched to a gene.

This clone has just a few counts. The chain joins TRBV6-1 to TRBJ2-5; D unresolved. The CDR3 totals 12 residues. Germline values: CDR1 MNHNS, CDR2 SASEGT. Trimming removed 1 base at V and 4 bases at J, with 4 bases between. CDR3 sequence reads: CASSEDRETQYF. CDR3 bases: TGTGCCAGCAGTGAAGACAGAGAGACCCAGTACTTC.

This clone was seen once. The chain joins TRBV19 to TRBJ2-5, with a tentative D call TRBD2 (6 bases). The CDR3 runs 13 residues. CDR1 is LNHDA, CDR2 SQIVND, per germline (reference sequence). V was trimmed by 3 bases and J by 5 bases, leaving 10 bases between them. CDR3 bases: TGTGCCAGTAGTATGCTTCGGGGGGAGACCCAGTACTTC. As protein: CASSMLRGETQYF.

The chain couples TRBV9 to TRBJ2-4, with TRBD2 identical over 8 bases. V was pared by 0 bases and J by 1 base, with 3 bases of the junction left unmatched. Germline lookup yields CDR1 SGDLS and CDR2 YYNGEE. The CDR3 contains 16 residues. DNA of the CDR3: TGTGCCAGCAGCGTAGCCGGGGGGGCTGCCAAAAACATTCAGTACTTC. Its protein is CASSVAGGAAKNIQYF.

This chain links TRBV27 with TRBJ1-2; 12 bases match TRBD1. CDR3 size: 17 residues. Germline V gives CDR1 MNHEY, CDR2 SMNVEV (reference sequence). V shed 5 bases, J shed 7 bases, and the junction held 14 bases outside the gene matches. The CDR3 is CASSRYPPGQGALGYTF. CDR3 coding DNA: TGTGCCAGCAGTCGCTATCCCCCGGGACAGGGGGCGCTTGGCTACACCTTC.

The rearrangement links TRBV5-6 to TRBJ1-1; D gene uncertain. The germline V and J ends were trimmed by 2 bases and 0 bases, with 11 bases remaining between them. The CDR3 runs to 15 residues. Germline V gives CDR1 SGHDT, CDR2 YYEEEE. The CDR3 nucleotides are TGTGCCAGCAGCTTATTGGGCTATCTGAACACTGAAGCTTTCTTT. Translation gives CASSLLGYLNTEAFF.

The J gene is TRBJ2-7, the V gene TRBV4-1, with 9 nucleotides matching TRBD1. The CDR3 runs to 13 residues. Looked up from germline, CDR1 is MGHRA and CDR2 is YSYEKL. V shed 5 bases, J shed 5 bases, and the junction held 4 bases outside the gene matches. The CDR3 coding sequence is TGCGCCAGCAGCGCGGGACAGGGTGACGAGCAGTACTTC. Encoded protein: CASSAGQGDEQYF.

This chain joins TRBV6-1 and TRBJ2-3; 8 positions match TRBD1. The ends lost 2 bases at V and 1 base at J; junction bases unmatched: 8. CDR3 length equals 17 residues. CDR1 is MNHNS, CDR2 SASEGT, per germline. CDR3 amino acids: CASSELPGGGGTDTQYF. Written as DNA, the CDR3 is TGTGCCAGCAGTGAACTTCCAGGGGGCGGGGGCACAGATACGCAGTATTTT.

The rearrangement uses TRBV2 and TRBJ2-7, with 7 bases matching TRBD2. CDR3 length: 14 amino acids. The ends lost 3 bases at V and 9 bases at J; junction bases unmatched: 11. Germline assignment: CDR1 SNHLY and CDR2 FYNNEI. The chain's CDR3 is CASSDGTILRAQYF. CDR3 sequence (DNA): TGTGCCAGCAGTGACGGGACTATCCTACGAGCGCAGTACTTC.